The next 27 T cell receptor beta chains were all read from a single sample in a study of T-cell memory formation after mild COVID-19. In TCRdb, the 5' RACE reads were re-called with MiXCR into one record per CDR3 protein. This repertoire shows more than 250,000 distinct CDR3 sequences, roughly 15% found once; its top ten account for roughly 24%. Material: PBMCs or a T cell subset sorted from them (not recorded which). These receptors all come from a man between 18 and 29 years old who had mild COVID-19 (a few samples of this study predate the infection). Cell type and time point are not known.

This clonotype was counted only a few times. The rearrangement joins TRBV6-2 or TRBV6-3 to TRBJ2-7; TRBD2 matches at 13 bases. CDR1 is MNHEY, CDR2 SVGEGT, per germline. V dropped 4 bases and J dropped 7; count of bases not matched to a gene: 13. The CDR3 has 17 amino acids. The CDR3 sequence is CASSFSIGLAGEGEQYV. CDR3 sequence (DNA): TGTGCCAGCAGTTTTTCTATCGGACTAGCGGGGGAAGGAGAGCAGTACGTC.

The rearrangement links TRBV7-9 to TRBJ2-7; the D is unclear. In germline, CDR1 is SEHNR, CDR2 FQNEAQ (reference sequence). This CDR3 contains 12 residues. With 1 base removed from V and 4 bases from J, the gap between germline ends came to 5 bases. CDR3 sequence reads: CASSLGQYEQYF. In DNA, the CDR3 is TGTGCCAGCAGCTTAGGGCAGTACGAGCAGTACTTC.

This clonotype turned up a few times. The V gene is TRBV28, the J gene TRBJ1-2, with D unresolved. This CDR3 spans 11 amino acids. The germline V and J ends were trimmed by 8 bases and 1 base, with 5 bases remaining between them. Germline V gene lookup returns CDR1 MDHEN and CDR2 SYDVKM. The CDR3 spells CASRVNYGYTF. For the CDR3, the DNA is TGTGCCAGCCGCGTTAACTATGGCTACACCTTC.

This clonotype appeared once. This chain joins TRBV29-1 and TRBJ1-5, with D uncertain. Germline CDR1 and CDR2: SQVTM and ANQGSEA. CDR3 length equals 12 residues. V lost 4 bases to trimming and J lost 5 bases, with 9 bases between them. DNA for the CDR3: TGCAGCGTTGGATCGAACGATCAGCCCCAGCATTTT. Its protein is CSVGSNDQPQHF.

This clonotype was observed a handful of times. This chain connects TRBV29-1 to TRBJ1-2; TRBD1 matches at 9 bases. The V gene end was trimmed by 7 bases and the J gene end by 5 bases; junction bases not matched to a gene: 11. Germline CDR1 is SQVTM and CDR2 is ANQGSEA. The CDR3 is 14 residues long. The CDR3 DNA reads as TGCAGCGCGGTCCGGGACAGGGAGTGGTATGGCTACACCTTC. It encodes CSAVRDREWYGYTF.

This chain uses TRBV11-2 with TRBJ1-2, with D hard to call. The CDR3 totals 13 residues. The V end was cut by 5 bases, the J end by 7 bases, with 14 bases between. Germline lookup yields CDR1 SGHAT and CDR2 FQNNGV. CDR3 sequence (DNA): TGTGCCAGCAGCCCCCGAGGAGGGTCTGGCTACACCTTC. It is translated as CASSPRGGSGYTF.

This clonotype was counted a few times. The chain recombines TRBV5-1 with TRBJ2-7, with 9 bases that match TRBD2. Germline CDR1 SGHRS, CDR2 YFSETQ. This CDR3 comprises 16 residues. Trimming cost V 4 bases and J 0 bases; bases outside gene matches: 8. The chain's CDR3 is CASSGVQAGGSYEQYF. CDR3 bases: TGCGCCAGCAGCGGTGTTCAAGCGGGGGGCTCCTACGAGCAGTACTTC.

Only a few counts were recorded for this clonotype. V gene TRBV5-5 combines with J gene TRBJ2-4, with TRBD2 matching 7 bases. Per germline, CDR1 SGHKS and CDR2 YYEKEE (reference sequence). This CDR3 has 15 amino acids. Unmatched junction bases numbered 3, after V lost 1 base and J lost 2 bases. CDR3 residues: CASSLRGVTKNIQYF. The CDR3 DNA reads as TGTGCCAGCAGCTTGCGGGGGGTAACCAAAAACATTCAGTACTTC.

J is TRBJ1-1 and V is TRBV27; D is unresolved. The CDR3 is 14 amino acids. Germline V lookup: CDR1 MNHEY, CDR2 SMNVEV (reference sequence). Trimming removed 2 bases from V and 5 bases from J, with 12 bases in between. The CDR3 loop reads CASSLAALGTEAFF. As DNA, the CDR3 is TGTGCCAGCAGTTTAGCGGCCCTGGGAACTGAAGCTTTCTTT.

The CDR3 region is CASSQLDRSYGYTF. CDR3 DNA sequence: TGTGCCAGCAGCCAACTCGACAGGTCCTATGGCTACACCTTC. The chain joins TRBV12-3 or TRBV12-4 to TRBJ1-2; possibly TRBD1 for D (6 bases). The V end lost 6 bases, the J end lost 4 bases, and 15 bases lay between the germline ends. The CDR3 is 14 amino acids.

The chain joins TRBV5-1 to TRBJ2-3; 7 bases align to TRBD2. The germline CDR1 and CDR2 sequences are SGHRS and YFSETQ. Germline trimming cut 8 bases from V and 4 bases from J; bases unmatched to any gene: 13. The CDR3 is 15 residues long. The CDR3 loop is CASSTTWGGADTQYF. The CDR3 region has the DNA TGCGCCAGTTCTACAACCTGGGGGGGTGCAGATACGCAGTATTTT. Full variable domain (missing parts from reference TRBV5-1 and TRBJ2-3): KAGVTQTPRYLIKTRGQQVTLSCSPISGHRSVSWYQQTPGQGLQFLFEYFSETQRNKGNFPGRFSGRQFSNSRSEMNVSTLELGDSALYLCASSTTWGGADTQYFGPGTRLTVL.

V usage is TRBV20-1 and J usage is TRBJ1-2; possible D gene TRBD1, 6 bases. The germline gives CDR1 DFQATT, CDR2 SNEGSKA (reference sequence). This CDR3 region has 15 residues. The germline V and J ends were trimmed by 2 bases and 2 bases, with 15 bases remaining between them. CDR3 nucleotide sequence: TGCAGTGCTAGAAAACCCGGGGGGCAGAACTATGGCTACACCTTC. Translating it yields CSARKPGGQNYGYTF.

CDR3 bases: TGTGCCAGCAGGCCTACAGGGGGCCAATCCTACGAGCAGTACGTC. This codes for CASRPTGGQSYEQYV. The genes are TRBV6-5 and TRBJ2-7, with 9 nucleotides matching TRBD1. The germline V gene has CDR1 MNHEY and CDR2 SVGAGI. The CDR3 is 15 residues long. Trimming cost V 6 bases and J 1 base; bases outside gene matches: 7.

The CDR3 is CASSQPTGLNTEAFF. The CDR3, as DNA: TGCGCCAGCAGCCAACCGACAGGTCTGAACACTGAAGCTTTCTTT. The chain employs TRBV4-1 and TRBJ1-1, with D perhaps matching TRBD1 (6 bases). Germline CDR1 and CDR2: MGHRA and YSYEKL. The CDR3 runs 15 residues. The ends were cut back, 2 bases at V and 0 bases at J, with 10 bases in the middle.

This chain joins TRBV12-3 or TRBV12-4 and TRBJ2-3; 14 bases line up with TRBD2. V shed 6 bases, J shed 10 bases, and the junction held 12 bases outside the gene matches. The CDR3 extends over 16 amino acids. The CDR3 loop reads CASRRGTSGGTGAQYF. CDR3 nucleotide sequence: TGTGCCAGCAGGAGGGGGACTAGCGGGGGAACTGGTGCGCAGTATTTT.

The sample holds many counts of this clonotype. V usage is TRBV10-2 and J usage is TRBJ2-5; D call uncertain. The germline V gene has CDR1 WSHSY and CDR2 SAAADI. V lost 8 bases and J 5 bases, leaving 15 bases between the germline ends. There are 13 residues in the CDR3. The CDR3 loop is CASSVSGRETQYF. The CDR3 DNA is TGCGCCAGCTCGGTTTCAGGCCGGGAGACCCAGTACTTC.

This clonotype showed up just a few times. The CDR3 protein is CASSRTGTTEAFF. CDR3 nucleotides: TGCGCCAGCAGCCGTACAGGGACTACTGAAGCTTTCTTT. V and J are TRBV5-1 and TRBJ1-1; the D gene is possibly TRBD1 (6 bases). CDR1 and CDR2 (germline): SGHRS, YFSETQ. There are 13 residues in the CDR3. The ends were cut back, 4 bases at V and 5 bases at J, with 12 bases in the middle.

In this sample, this clonotype turned up a few times. The chain is built from TRBV18 and TRBJ2-7; D is undetermined. V dropped 0 bases and J dropped 2 bases, with 11 bases sitting between them. The CDR3 length is 15 residues. Per germline, CDR1 KGHSH and CDR2 LQKENI. The CDR3 DNA is TGTGCCAGCTCACCACCATCCGCCGGACCCTACGAGCAGTACTTC. It yields the protein CASSPPSAGPYEQYF. Full variable domain (outside the CDR3, taken from reference TRBV18 and TRBJ2-7): NAGVMQNPRHLVRRRGQEARLRCSPMKGHSHVYWYRQLPEEGLKFMVYLQKENIIDESGMPKERFSAEFPKEGPSILRIQQVVRGDSAAYFCASSPPSAGPYEQYFGPGTRLTVT.

The rearrangement links TRBV4-3 to TRBJ1-2, with D unclear. CDR1 is LGHNA, CDR2 YSLEER, per germline. The CDR3 sequence is 13 residues long. With 1 base removed from V and 3 bases from J, the gap between germline ends came to 6 bases. The CDR3 region has the DNA TGCGCCAGCAGCCAAGGTTTTGACTATGGCTACACCTTC. It is translated as CASSQGFDYGYTF.

The rearrangement links TRBV18 to TRBJ2-3; no definite D call. V lost 1 base to trimming and J lost 9 bases, with 17 bases between them. Per the germline V gene, CDR1 is KGHSH and CDR2 is LQKENI. The CDR3 has 15 residues. CDR3 sequence (DNA): TGTGCCAGCTCACCACGTATTTCCCTCCTGGAAACGCAGTATTTT. Its protein product is CASSPRISLLETQYF.

This clonotype was counted ten times or more. The chain is built from TRBV7-2 and TRBJ2-5, with D tentatively TRBD2 (5 bases). With 5 bases removed from V and 5 bases from J, the gap between germline ends came to 18 bases. This CDR3 spans 15 amino acids. In germline, CDR1 is SGHTA, CDR2 FQGNSA. Here the CDR3 reads CASSPEGLAYETQYF. As DNA, the CDR3 is TGTGCCAGCAGCCCCGAGGGCCTAGCATATGAGACCCAGTACTTC.

A few counts support this clonotype. The rearrangement uses TRBV4-1 and TRBJ2-5; D remains unclear. CDR1 is MGHRA and CDR2 is YSYEKL in the germline V gene. This CDR3 has 16 residues. Trimming left V 0 bases short and J 3 bases short, with 14 bases between. This CDR3 is CASSQDVRQREETQYF. The CDR3 DNA reads as TGCGCCAGCAGCCAAGACGTTCGGCAAAGGGAAGAGACCCAGTACTTC.

This clonotype has more than one count but fewer than ten. V gene TRBV12-3 or TRBV12-4 combines with J gene TRBJ1-1, with D possibly being TRBD1 (5 bases). This CDR3 is 14 amino acids long. Trimming took 7 bases from V and 0 from J, leaving 12 bases between them. CDR3 region: CASNHRRMNTEAFF. CDR3 sequence (DNA): TGTGCCAGCAACCACAGGAGAATGAACACTGAAGCTTTCTTT.

J is TRBJ1-4 and V is TRBV9; the match to TRBD1 covers 9 bases. Germline trimming cut 3 bases from V and 6 bases from J; bases unmatched to any gene: 6. In germline, CDR1 is SGDLS, CDR2 YYNGEE. This CDR3 spans 15 amino acids. The CDR3: CASSAQGQGHEKLFF. In DNA, the CDR3 is TGTGCCAGCAGCGCCCAGGGACAGGGACATGAAAAACTGTTTTTT.

This chain joins TRBV28 and TRBJ1-6; possibly TRBD1 for D (5 bases). Germline values: CDR1 MDHEN, CDR2 SYDVKM. V was cut by 1 base and J by 14 bases, with 27 bases left in between. The CDR3 is 18 residues long. This CDR3 is CASSLSRGIRRILVALHF. DNA for the CDR3: TGTGCCAGCAGTTTATCGCGGGGCATTCGACGCATCTTGGTTGCCCTCCACTTT.

DNA for the CDR3: TGTGCCAGCAGCCGACCACGGACAGGGGAGGTTTACGAGCAGTACTTC. Encoded protein: CASSRPRTGEVYEQYF. The rearrangement links TRBV11-2 to TRBJ2-7; 9 bases align to TRBD1. The trim removed 5 bases at V and 4 bases at J, leaving 12 bases unmatched. The CDR3 is 16 residues long. Per the germline V gene, CDR1 is SGHAT and CDR2 is FQNNGV.

Only a few counts were recorded for this clonotype. This chain uses TRBV4-1 with TRBJ2-5, with a weak D call TRBD1 (6 bases). Germline loops: CDR1 MGHRA, CDR2 YSYEKL. V was cut by 2 bases and J by 6 bases, with 13 bases left in between. There are 14 residues in the CDR3. CDR3 bases: TGCGCCAGCAGCCAACAGGGGCAGGTCAAGACCCAGTACTTC. Encoded protein: CASSQQGQVKTQYF.